This T cell receptor beta chain came from a study of shared clonotypes between healthy human individuals. This clone was seen a few times. Other DNA sequences in this sample translate to the same CDR3. Clones were read by immunoSEQ multiplex PCR, and TCRdb kept only the in-frame ones, dropping some. The profile shows about 680,000 clones, roughly 73% of them singletons. Germline V gene lookup returns CDR1 ENHRY and CDR2 SYGVKD. J was trimmed by 3 bases and V by 4 bases; bases with no gene match: 3. The CDR3 is 14 residues long. This chain connects TRBV10-3 to TRBJ2-7; 10 bases match TRBD1. The source is a young woman in good health. Source material: memory CD4+ T cells sorted from blood. As for subset: CD45RA-negative fraction. CDR3 sequence reads: CAISGDRGLYEQYF. The CDR3 DNA reads TGTGCCATCAGTGGTGACAGGGGGCTCTACGAGCAGTACTTC.